The 31 T cell receptor beta chains presented below share a single source sample, sequenced in a study of T cell responses to AZD1222 COVID-19 vaccine. The method was immunoSEQ multiplex PCR; TCRdb's version includes in-frame clones alone and lacks a portion of them. The data hold around 140,000 clones, with around 90% observed a single time. The sample was peripheral blood, taken on day 0 of AZD1222 vaccination. Source of these receptors: an adult in good health.

A single count supports this clone. The V and J genes are TRBV6-5 and TRBJ1-5; maybe TRBD1 (5 bases). The CDR3 covers 13 residues. Germline lookup yields CDR1 MNHEY and CDR2 SVGAGI. V lost 5 bases and J lost 4, with 9 bases in between. CDR3 in amino acids: CASSPTDNQPQHF. CDR3 nucleotides: TGTGCCAGCAGTCCGACAGATAATCAGCCCCAGCATTTT.

The J gene is TRBJ1-6, the V gene TRBV19; tentative D call: TRBD1 (6 bases). CDR1 is LNHDA, CDR2 SQIVND, per germline (reference sequence). This CDR3 region has 21 residues. With 4 bases removed from V and 9 bases from J, the gap between germline ends came to 34 bases. The CDR3 DNA reads as TGTGCCAGTAGTAGACAGGTTAAGGCACCTCCCCCATGGGCTATTAGTTCACCCCTCCACTTT. Translating gives CASSRQVKAPPPWAISSPLHF.

The chain links TRBV28 to TRBJ1-2, with 8 bases matching TRBD1. The CDR3 is 15 residues long. CDR1 and CDR2 from the germline V gene are MDHEN and SYDVKM. Trimming cost V 5 bases and J 6 bases; bases outside gene matches: 11. In nucleotides, the CDR3 is TGTGCCAGCAGTCGATCGGGACAGGTGGCAAATGGCTACACCTTC. Its translation: CASSRSGQVANGYTF.

The CDR3 DNA reads as TGTGCCAGCCGATTCTCAGGGACCGGGGGCAATCAGCCCCAGCATTTT. Translating gives CASRFSGTGGNQPQHF. This chain uses TRBV28 with TRBJ1-5; a possible D gene is TRBD1 (5 bases). The germline V and J ends were trimmed by 8 bases and 2 bases, with 19 bases remaining between them. The CDR3 consists of 16 residues. CDR1 MDHEN and CDR2 SYDVKM come from the germline V gene.

This clone was recorded a few times. The chain combines TRBV5-5 with TRBJ1-6; possibly TRBD1 for D (5 bases). The CDR3 totals 17 residues. Germline V gene sequence: CDR1 SGHKS, CDR2 YYEKEE (reference sequence). Trimming removed 0 bases from V and 5 bases from J, with 15 bases in between. CDR3: CASSLVGAGTNNSPLHF. Written as DNA, the CDR3 is TGTGCCAGCAGCTTGGTTGGGGCAGGGACCAATAATTCACCCCTCCACTTT.

The CDR3 bases are TGCAGCGGGGCGGGGGACAATGAGCAGTTCTTC. Translated, it gives CSGAGDNEQFF. The chain carries TRBV29-1 and TRBJ2-1, with TRBD2 matching 7 bases. V was clipped by 7 bases and J by 5 bases; unmatched bases: 2. The CDR3 consists of 11 residues. From germline, CDR1 is SQVTM and CDR2 ANQGSEA.

V is TRBV10-3 and J is TRBJ1-2; the D is unclear. Looked up from germline, CDR1 is ENHRY and CDR2 is SYGVKD. The CDR3 length is 13 residues. Trimming took off 5 bases at V and 7 bases at J, with 14 bases between the two ends. CDR3 coding DNA: TGTGCCATCAGTTACTTTGGGAAGTCTGGCTACACCTTC. It encodes CAISYFGKSGYTF.

The J gene is TRBJ2-1, the V gene TRBV5-6; D perhaps matches TRBD2 (6 bases). The length of the CDR3 is 15 residues. V lost 2 bases and J lost 1, with 10 bases in between. Germline values: CDR1 SGHDT, CDR2 YYEEEE. The DNA of the CDR3 is TGTGCCAGCAGCTTATTAGCGGTGTCCTACAATGAGCAGTTCTTC. Protein sequence: CASSLLAVSYNEQFF.

The chain couples TRBV30 to TRBJ1-1; D gene unclear. Germline V gene sequence: CDR1 GTSNPN, CDR2 SVGIG (reference sequence). This CDR3 spans 12 amino acids. V lost 3 bases and J lost 5, with 10 bases in between. CDR3 protein: CAWSPGRTEAFF. The CDR3 bases are TGTGCCTGGAGCCCGGGCCGGACTGAAGCTTTCTTT.

The chain joins TRBV6-5 to TRBJ1-2; 7 bases agree with TRBD1. Germline V gives CDR1 MNHEY, CDR2 SVGAGI. This CDR3 comprises 13 residues. The V gene end was trimmed by 7 bases and the J gene end by 4 bases; junction bases not matched to a gene: 6. The CDR3 protein is CASTKGQIYGYTF. CDR3 nucleotides: TGTGCCAGCACTAAGGGACAGATCTATGGCTACACCTTC.

The chain recombines TRBV30 with TRBJ2-5, with D possibly matching TRBD2 (5 bases). This CDR3 contains 14 residues. Germline values: CDR1 GTSNPN, CDR2 SVGIG (reference sequence). Trimming shortened V by 0 bases and J by 5 bases, and 13 bases separated the two germline ends. CDR3 DNA sequence: TGTGCCTGGAGTGTTGGGCTAGCAGCCGAGACCCAGTACTTC. Translation: CAWSVGLAAETQYF.

This CDR3 reads CASSYASVNQPQHF. The CDR3 DNA follows: TGTGCCAGCAGTTACGCGTCAGTCAATCAGCCCCAGCATTTT. The chain recombines TRBV6-2 or TRBV6-3 with TRBJ1-5; D call uncertain. Germline V gene data show CDR1 as MNHEY and CDR2 as SVGEGT. Trimming took 2 bases from V and 3 from J, leaving 8 bases between them. The CDR3 has 14 amino acids.

The V call is TRBV5-6, the J call TRBJ2-7; no reliable D call. This CDR3 is built from 17 residues. Germline loops: CDR1 SGHDT, CDR2 YYEEEE. Trimming removed 0 bases at V and 2 bases at J, with 18 bases between. CDR3 residues: CASSLGVDPPYTYEQYF. The CDR3 DNA reads as TGTGCCAGCAGCTTGGGGGTAGACCCACCTTATACCTACGAGCAGTACTTC.

The rearrangement uses TRBV5-6 and TRBJ2-7; D assignment may be TRBD1 or TRBD2 (5 bases each). The CDR3 runs 15 residues. V was cut by 6 bases and J by 4 bases, with 20 bases left in between. Germline CDR1 SGHDT, CDR2 YYEEEE. CDR3 nucleotide sequence: TGTGCCAGCATCGAAAGGGCGAGGGGAGCGTACGAGCAGTACTTC. This encodes CASIERARGAYEQYF.

V is TRBV18 and J is TRBJ1-2; no clear D gene. The CDR3 has 14 amino acids. The ends were cut back, 2 bases at V and 2 bases at J, with 9 bases in the middle. Germline V CDR1 and CDR2: KGHSH, LQKENI. CDR3 DNA sequence: TGTGCCAGCTCACCAGACGGTTTAAACTATGGCTACACCTTC. It is translated as CASSPDGLNYGYTF.

The J gene is TRBJ1-1, the V gene TRBV11-2; a weak D match, TRBD1 (5 bases). This CDR3 region has 17 residues. Trimming stripped 4 bases from V and 1 base from J, with 19 bases between. The germline gives CDR1 SGHAT, CDR2 FQNNGV. CDR3 DNA: TGTGCCAGCAGCTCACGGGGCCTGGTGGAGCAGAACACTGAAGCTTTCTTT. Residues: CASSSRGLVEQNTEAFF.

This clone was counted a single time. The chain joins TRBV4-1 to TRBJ2-7; D perhaps matches TRBD2 (6 bases). This CDR3 contains 15 residues. Trimming removed 1 base from V and 3 bases from J, with 13 bases in between. Germline V gene lookup returns CDR1 MGHRA and CDR2 YSYEKL. The DNA of the CDR3 is TGCGCCAGCAGCCAAGCTCGCGTTAGCGGCTACGAGCAGTACTTC. Residues: CASSQARVSGYEQYF.

The chain joins TRBV3-1 (or the pseudogene TRBV3-2) to TRBJ2-7; 10 bases match TRBD2. V lost 1 base to trimming and J lost 3 bases; unmatched junction nucleotides: 3. The germline V gene encodes CDR1 LGHDT and CDR2 YNNKEL (reference sequence). CDR3 size: 15 residues. The chain's CDR3 is CASSQASGSSYEQYF. The CDR3 DNA reads as TGTGCCAGCAGCCAAGCTAGCGGGAGTAGCTACGAGCAGTACTTC.

This chain connects TRBV5-1 to TRBJ2-5; D is undetermined. This CDR3 comprises 15 residues. V was clipped by 4 bases and J by 4 bases, with 17 bases between them. Germline V gene data show CDR1 as SGHRS and CDR2 as YFSETQ. The CDR3 DNA sequence: TGCGCCAGCAGCCCTGGGTCCATGCCGCCAGAGACCCAGTACTTC. It translates to CASSPGSMPPETQYF.

This clone was seen a single time. The J gene is TRBJ2-3, the V gene TRBV3-1 (or the pseudogene TRBV3-2); D is unclear. The CDR3 loop spans 15 amino acids. The V end lost 0 bases, the J end lost 0 bases, and 7 bases lay between the germline ends. The germline V gene encodes CDR1 LGHDT and CDR2 YNNKEL (reference sequence). The CDR3 reads CASSQDRTSTDTQYF. For the CDR3, the DNA is TGTGCCAGCAGCCAAGATCGAACTAGCACAGATACGCAGTATTTT.

The CDR3 DNA reads as TGTGCCAGCAGACCAGGGGTGAACACTGAAGCTTTCTTT. Its translation is CASRPGVNTEAFF. V gene TRBV6-5 combines with J gene TRBJ1-1; the D gene is possibly TRBD1 (6 bases). V lost 6 bases and J 0 bases, leaving 8 bases between the germline ends. The CDR3 totals 13 residues. Germline V gene sequence: CDR1 MNHEY, CDR2 SVGAGI.

The V gene is TRBV7-8, the J gene TRBJ1-5; 7 bases line up with TRBD1. The V segment lost 5 bases and the J segment 3 bases; nucleotides outside the gene matches: 1. The CDR3 length is 13 residues. Germline V lookup: CDR1 SGHVS, CDR2 FQNEAQ. The DNA for the CDR3 is TGTGCCAGCAGCGACAGGGCCAATCAGCCCCAGCATTTT. Amino acids: CASSDRANQPQHF.

CDR3 coding DNA: TGTGCCAGCAGCCAGTACGGGAACACTGAAGCTTTCTTT. It is translated as CASSQYGNTEAFF. The chain links TRBV3-1 (or the pseudogene TRBV3-2) to TRBJ1-1; unclear D gene. CDR3 size: 13 residues. V lost 3 bases to trimming and J lost 1 base, with 6 bases between them. The germline CDR1 and CDR2 sequences are LGHDT and YNNKEL (reference sequence).

The CDR3 spells CASSPGTGMLGTDTQYF. CDR3 sequence (DNA): TGTGCCAGCTCCCCCGGGACAGGGATGCTTGGCACAGATACGCAGTATTTT. The chain carries TRBV18 and TRBJ2-3; 9 bases are a match to TRBD1. Per germline, CDR1 KGHSH and CDR2 LQKENI. V was clipped by 6 bases and J by 1 base; unmatched bases: 11. The CDR3 totals 17 residues.

The rearrangement uses TRBV18 and TRBJ2-2; D possibly corresponds to TRBD1 (7 bases). The germline V gene encodes CDR1 KGHSH and CDR2 LQKENI. Trimming removed 3 bases from V and 9 bases from J, with 14 bases in between. The CDR3 consists of 14 residues. The CDR3 region is CASSPSGGTRELFF. CDR3 nucleotide sequence: TGTGCCAGCTCACCCTCAGGGGGGACAAGGGAGCTGTTTTTT.

The chain uses TRBV18 and TRBJ1-3; D is unresolved. This CDR3 has 15 amino acids. Trimming took 2 bases from V and 0 from J, leaving 8 bases between them. CDR1 KGHSH and CDR2 LQKENI come from the germline V gene. Here the CDR3 DNA reads TGTGCCAGCTCACCAGGGCTCCACTCTGGAAACACCATATATTTT. Its translation: CASSPGLHSGNTIYF.

This clone was detected once. V and J are TRBV7-3 and TRBJ2-4; TRBD2 is a possible D gene (6 bases). The germline V gene encodes CDR1 SGHTA and CDR2 FQGTGA. The CDR3 runs 13 residues. Trimming took off 2 bases at V and 6 bases at J, with 8 bases between the two ends. The CDR3 region has the DNA TGTGCCAGCAGCTTAGGGGGGTCAAACATTCAGTACTTC. Encoded protein: CASSLGGSNIQYF.

The chain recombines TRBV7-9 with TRBJ2-1; maybe TRBD1 (5 bases). The length of the CDR3 is 19 residues. Germline CDR1 reads SEHNR; CDR2 reads FQNEAQ (reference sequence). V was clipped by 4 bases and J by 6 bases, with 28 bases between them. This chain's CDR3 is CASSSHGSRMIVRGNEQFF. The CDR3 coding sequence is TGTGCCAGCAGCTCCCATGGGTCGCGGATGATAGTAAGGGGCAATGAGCAGTTCTTC. The full variable domain, with the rest looked up from reference TRBV7-9 and TRBJ2-1, is DTGVSQNPRHKITKRGQNVTFRCDPISEHNRLYWYRQTLGQGPEFLTYFQNEAQLEKSRLLSDRFSAERPKGSFSTLEIQRTEQGDSAMYLCASSSHGSRMIVRGNEQFFGPGTRLTVL.

This rearrangement joins TRBV11-2 to TRBJ2-1; 10 bases fit TRBD2. The CDR3 consists of 18 residues. From germline, CDR1 is SGHAT and CDR2 FQNNGV. V trimming: 0 bases; J trimming: 5 bases; junction bases outside the gene matches: 10. DNA for the CDR3: TGTGCCAGCAGCTTAGAGTCCTCCGGGACTAGCGTCAACAATGAGCAGTTCTTC. Encoded protein: CASSLESSGTSVNNEQFF.

The V gene is TRBV7-6, the J gene TRBJ1-2; D may be TRBD1 (5 bases). V gave up 5 bases and J gave up 7 bases, with 17 bases separating them. Germline V gene data show CDR1 as SGHVS and CDR2 as FNYEAQ. This CDR3 region has 14 residues. The CDR3: CASSLAEGTGGYTF. In nucleotides, the CDR3 is TGTGCCAGCAGCCTCGCGGAGGGGACGGGTGGCTACACCTTC.

This rearrangement joins TRBV27 to TRBJ2-3; D is unresolved. CDR3 size: 14 residues. The V gene's germline CDR1 is MNHEY and CDR2 SMNVEV (reference sequence). V was clipped by 8 bases and J by 0 bases, with 12 bases between them. CDR3 sequence reads: CASHSYSSTDTQYF. For the CDR3, the DNA is TGTGCCAGCCACTCTTACTCGAGCACAGATACGCAGTATTTT.